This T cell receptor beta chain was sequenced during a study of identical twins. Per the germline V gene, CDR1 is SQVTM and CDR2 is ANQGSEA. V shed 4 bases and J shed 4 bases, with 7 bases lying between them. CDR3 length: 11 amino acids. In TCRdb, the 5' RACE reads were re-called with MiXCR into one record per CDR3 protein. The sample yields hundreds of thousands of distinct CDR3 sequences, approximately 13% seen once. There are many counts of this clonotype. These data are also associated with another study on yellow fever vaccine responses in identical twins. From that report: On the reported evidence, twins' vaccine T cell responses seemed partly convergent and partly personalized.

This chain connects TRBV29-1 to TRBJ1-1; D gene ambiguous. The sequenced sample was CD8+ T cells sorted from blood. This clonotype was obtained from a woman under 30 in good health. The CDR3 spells CSVVVSTEAFF. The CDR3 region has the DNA TGCAGCGTTGTGGTGAGCACTGAAGCTTTCTTT.